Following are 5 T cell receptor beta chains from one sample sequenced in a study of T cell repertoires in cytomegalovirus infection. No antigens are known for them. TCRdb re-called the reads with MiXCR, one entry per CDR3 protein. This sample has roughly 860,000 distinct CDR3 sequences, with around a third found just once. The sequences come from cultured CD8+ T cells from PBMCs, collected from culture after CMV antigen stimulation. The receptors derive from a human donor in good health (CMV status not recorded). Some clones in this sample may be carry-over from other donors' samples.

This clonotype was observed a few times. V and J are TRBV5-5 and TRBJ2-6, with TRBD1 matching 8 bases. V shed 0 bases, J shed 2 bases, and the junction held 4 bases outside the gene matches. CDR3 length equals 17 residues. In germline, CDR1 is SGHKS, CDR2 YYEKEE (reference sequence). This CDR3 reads CASSLADRGTGANVLTF. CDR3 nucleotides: TGTGCCAGCAGCTTGGCCGACAGGGGAACTGGGGCCAACGTCCTGACTTTC.

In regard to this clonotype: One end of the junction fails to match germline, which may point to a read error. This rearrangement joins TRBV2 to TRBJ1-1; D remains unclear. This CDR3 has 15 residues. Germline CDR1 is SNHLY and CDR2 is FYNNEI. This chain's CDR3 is CASRDRNRLNTEAFF. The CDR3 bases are TGTGCCAGCCGTGACCGAAACCGGCTGAACACTGAAGCTTTCTTT.

CDR3 bases: TGTGCCAGCAGCTTGGCCAGTCAGGGGGGCTACAATGAGCAGTTCTTC. Protein product: CASSLASQGGYNEQFF. This chain links TRBV5-6 with TRBJ2-1; D possibly corresponds to TRBD1 (7 bases). The CDR3 loop spans 16 amino acids. Looked up from germline, CDR1 is SGHDT and CDR2 is YYEEEE. Trimming took off 0 bases at V and 3 bases at J, with 13 bases between the two ends.

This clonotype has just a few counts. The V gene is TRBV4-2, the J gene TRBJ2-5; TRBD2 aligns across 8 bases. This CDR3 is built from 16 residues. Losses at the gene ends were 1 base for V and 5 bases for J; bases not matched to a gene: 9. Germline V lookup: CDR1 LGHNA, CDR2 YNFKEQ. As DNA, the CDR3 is TGTGCCAGCAGCCAAGGGTCGGGGGGGCTGGGGGAGACCCAGTACTTC. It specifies CASSQGSGGLGETQYF.

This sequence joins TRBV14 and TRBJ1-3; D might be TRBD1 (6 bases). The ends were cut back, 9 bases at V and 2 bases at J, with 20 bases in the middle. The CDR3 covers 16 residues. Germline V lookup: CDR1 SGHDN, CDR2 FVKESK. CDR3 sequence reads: CARPQPGQFAGNTIYF. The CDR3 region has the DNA TGTGCCAGACCTCAACCCGGACAGTTTGCTGGAAACACCATATATTTT.